The 11 T cell receptor beta chains reported below all come from one sample, sequenced in a study of post-analysis software for immune sequencing data (dated by TCRdb to the mid-2010s). Results and caveats for the whole study, not just this receptor: Patients showed significantly higher frequencies than controls for a few TRBV segments, among them TRBV5-6, TRBV5-1 and TRBV20-1.

The library was built by means of PCR. Data came from an Illumina HiSeq 2500. Unique molecular identifiers were incorporated into TCR beta cDNA libraries to reduce PCR and sequencing biases. TCRdb handled the public reads itself, with Q25 trimming in fastp and clone calling in MiXCR, and kept productive beta chains. Each entry merges the rows of one CDR3 protein and shows their most common DNA and genes. This sample lists roughly 200,000 distinct CDR3 sequences; 25% to 35% were detected once. 3% to 3.5% of the sample belongs to the ten largest clones. The antigens for these receptors are not known. The specimen sequenced was blood. The receptors here all came from a girl aged 2 to 17 with multiple sclerosis.

J is TRBJ1-1 and V is TRBV5-1; unclear D gene. The CDR3 runs 13 residues. V gave up 0 bases and J gave up 4 bases, with 7 bases separating them. Germline CDR1 reads SGHRS; CDR2 reads YFSETQ. The DNA of the CDR3 is TGCGCCAGCAGCTTGGGAAGGGTCACTGAAGCTTTCTTT. Translation: CASSLGRVTEAFF.

This clonotype came up a few times. The V gene is TRBV6-1, the J gene TRBJ2-3; D is possibly TRBD1 (6 bases). Germline CDR1 and CDR2: MNHNS and SASEGT. V was pared by 2 bases and J by 4 bases, with 10 bases between. This CDR3 is built from 14 residues. The CDR3 is CASSEMGASDTQYF. The CDR3 DNA sequence: TGTGCCAGCAGTGAAATGGGGGCGTCAGATACGCAGTATTTT.

In this sample, this clonotype turned up a few times. The J gene is TRBJ2-1, the V gene TRBV6-1; 11 bases match TRBD2. The end of the DNA is better explained by TRBJ2-7, so the J call may be wrong. There are 18 residues in the CDR3. Germline lookup yields CDR1 MNHNS and CDR2 SASEGT. The CDR3 loop is CASKPTSGSRGSYNEQYF. The CDR3 DNA is TGTGCCAGCAAACCTACTAGCGGGAGTAGGGGATCCTACAATGAGCAGTACTTC.

This clonotype was counted many times. The chain has TRBV28 and TRBJ2-7, with D perhaps TRBD1 (5 bases). Germline-derived CDR1 and CDR2 are MDHEN and SYDVKM. Trimming removed 2 bases at V and 3 bases at J, with 23 bases between. This CDR3 comprises 18 residues. CDR3 DNA: TGTGCCAGCAGTTTAAAGGACACCCCAACCCCTGCAGTCTACGAGCAGTACTTC. This translates into CASSLKDTPTPAVYEQYF.

As concerns this clonotype: Being one base from a much bigger clone, this may be a read error. The V call is TRBV6-1, the J call TRBJ2-1, with 12 bases aligning to TRBD2. The CDR3 loop spans 15 amino acids. Germline-derived CDR1 and CDR2 are MNHNS and SASEGT. Trimming removed 8 bases from V and 6 bases from J; junction bases left unmatched: 8. The CDR3 nucleotides are TGTGCCAGCGAATCCGGGACTAGCGGGTCCAATGAGCAGTTCTTC. Amino acid sequence: CASESGTSGSNEQFF.

The chain is built from TRBV20-1 and TRBJ2-7; D perhaps matches TRBD1 (8 bases). CDR1 and CDR2 from the germline V gene are DFQATT and SNEGSKA (reference sequence). Trimming removed 5 bases from V and 2 bases from J, with 16 bases in between. The CDR3 length is 14 residues. DNA for the CDR3: TGCAGTGCTCAGCGGGACAGGCAAACCTACGAGCAGTACTTC. This gives the protein CSAQRDRQTYEQYF.

This chain connects TRBV27 to TRBJ1-1, with 8 bases identical to TRBD1. This CDR3 region has 16 residues. J was trimmed by 4 bases and V by 4 bases; bases with no gene match: 11. Germline CDR1 is MNHEY and CDR2 is SMNVEV (reference sequence). Here the CDR3 reads CASSYDPGQGATEAFF. In DNA, the CDR3 is TGTGCCAGCAGTTACGACCCTGGCCAGGGGGCCACTGAAGCTTTCTTT.

The J gene is TRBJ2-7, the V gene TRBV19; D call uncertain. The CDR3 has 15 amino acids. Germline CDR1 and CDR2: LNHDA and SQIVND (reference sequence). The V and J ends lost 0 bases and 0 bases respectively, with 9 bases between them. The CDR3 region is CASSIDPKSSYEQYF. For the CDR3, the DNA is TGTGCCAGTAGTATAGATCCCAAGAGCTCCTACGAGCAGTACTTC.

This clonotype was seen at least ten times. J is TRBJ2-5 and V is TRBV29-1; D gene ambiguous. The CDR3 covers 12 residues. Germline values: CDR1 SQVTM, CDR2 ANQGSEA. V lost 4 bases and J lost 1, with 7 bases in between. CDR3 sequence reads: CSVVRTQETQYF. The CDR3, as DNA: TGCAGCGTTGTCCGCACCCAAGAGACCCAGTACTTC. The whole variable domain, remainder taken from reference TRBV29-1 and TRBJ2-5, is SAVISQKPSRDICQRGTSLTIQCQVDSQVTMMFWYRQQPGQSLTLIATANQGSEATYESGFVIDKFPISRPNLTFSTLTVSNMSPEDSSIYLCSVVRTQETQYFGPGTRLLVL.

On this clonotype itself: This may be a read error, as it is one base from a much larger clone. This chain connects TRBV6-4 to TRBJ2-5; 12 bases are shared with TRBD2. Germline V gene sequence: CDR1 MRHNA, CDR2 SNTAGT. The junction had 9 bases not matched to a gene; V was cut back by 2 bases and J by 11 bases. The CDR3 is made up of 15 amino acids. The CDR3: CASSDRSSGGARQYF. The CDR3 DNA follows: TGTGCCAGCAGTGACCGCTCTAGCGGGGGGGCAAGGCAGTACTTC.

At least ten counts were recorded for this clonotype. The chain recombines TRBV5-1 with TRBJ1-5, with TRBD1 matching 9 bases. The CDR3 is 15 residues long. The junction had 3 bases not matched to a gene; V was cut back by 0 bases and J by 5 bases. The germline CDR1 and CDR2 sequences are SGHRS and YFSETQ. The CDR3 coding sequence is TGCGCCAGCAGCTTGGCCGGGACAGGGTATCAGCCCCAGCATTTT. This codes for CASSLAGTGYQPQHF.